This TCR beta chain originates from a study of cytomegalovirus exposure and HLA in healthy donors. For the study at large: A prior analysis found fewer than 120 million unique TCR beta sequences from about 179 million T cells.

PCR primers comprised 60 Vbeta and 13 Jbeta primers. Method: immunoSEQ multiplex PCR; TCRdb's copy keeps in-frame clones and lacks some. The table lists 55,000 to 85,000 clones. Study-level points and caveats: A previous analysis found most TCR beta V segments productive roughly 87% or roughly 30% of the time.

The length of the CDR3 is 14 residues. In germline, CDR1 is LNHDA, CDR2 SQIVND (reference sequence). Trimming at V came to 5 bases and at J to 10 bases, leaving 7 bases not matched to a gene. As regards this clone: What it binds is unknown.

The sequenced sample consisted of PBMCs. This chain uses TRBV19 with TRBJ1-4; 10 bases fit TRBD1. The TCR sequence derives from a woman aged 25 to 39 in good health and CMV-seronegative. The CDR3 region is CASSPRDRGAKLFF. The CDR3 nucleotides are TGTGCCAGTAGTCCCCGGGACAGGGGTGCAAAACTGTTTTTT.